This is a list of T cell receptor beta chains from one sample in a study of cytomegalovirus exposure and HLA in healthy donors. This table comes from immunoSEQ multiplex PCR, and its TCRdb copy is limited to in-frame clones, with some not included. The data include approximately 70,000 clones; the top ten clones carry approximately 1.8%. The specimen was PBMCs. These receptor sequences come from a woman in her 30s in good health and CMV-seronegative. CDR3s include the opening cysteine and the closing phenylalanine or tryptophan. Each record gives: CDR3 length, D gene, J gene, V gene, CDR3 DNA, CDR3 protein. D genes are given only for firm matches.

len: 13
d_gene: TRBD1
j_gene: TRBJ2-5
v_gene: TRBV6-5
CDR3nt: TGTGCCAGCAGTTACAGGGGGCTGGAGACCCAGTACTTC
CDR3aa: CASSYRGLETQYF

len: 16
d_gene: TRBD1
j_gene: TRBJ2-1
v_gene: TRBV7-2
CDR3nt: TGTGCCAGCAGTCAGCCCGACAGGGTCTCCGACAATGAGCAGTTCTTC
CDR3aa: CASSQPDRVSDNEQFF

len: 14
d_gene: -
j_gene: TRBJ1-5
v_gene: TRBV28
CDR3nt: TGTGCCAGCAGATCCGGACAGACCCTACAGCCCCAGCATTTT
CDR3aa: CASRSGQTLQPQHF

len: 11
d_gene: -
j_gene: TRBJ2-5
v_gene: TRBV28
CDR3nt: TGTGCCAGCAGTTTCCGAGAGACCCAGTACTTC
CDR3aa: CASSFRETQYF

len: 14
d_gene: -
j_gene: TRBJ2-7
v_gene: TRBV2
CDR3nt: TGTGCCAGCAGTGGGCGGGCCCACGGCTACGAGCAGTACTTC
CDR3aa: CASSGRAHGYEQYF

len: 16
d_gene: -
j_gene: TRBJ1-1
v_gene: TRBV13
CDR3nt: TGTGCCAGCAGCTTAGCGGTTACAGGGACGAACACTGAAGCTTTCTTT
CDR3aa: CASSLAVTGTNTEAFF

len: 15
d_gene: -
j_gene: TRBJ1-4
v_gene: TRBV28
CDR3nt: TGTGCCAGCAGGGCATACAGAGTACCTAATGAAAAACTGTTTTTT
CDR3aa: CASRAYRVPNEKLFF

len: 15
d_gene: TRBD1
j_gene: TRBJ1-2
v_gene: TRBV14
CDR3nt: TGTGCCAGCAGCCGAGGGACAGGGTCCCGATATGGCTACACCTTC
CDR3aa: CASSRGTGSRYGYTF

len: 15
d_gene: -
j_gene: TRBJ2-7
v_gene: TRBV13
CDR3nt: TGTGCCAGCAGCTTAGGGGGGCAGGGGCCCTACGAGCAGTACTTC
CDR3aa: CASSLGGQGPYEQYF

len: 14
d_gene: -
j_gene: TRBJ1-1
v_gene: TRBV5-1
CDR3nt: TGCGCCAGCAGCTTGACAGGACCAGGCACTGAAGCTTTCTTT
CDR3aa: CASSLTGPGTEAFF

len: 14
d_gene: -
j_gene: TRBJ1-3
v_gene: TRBV11-2
CDR3nt: TGTGCCAGCAGCTTAAATCCTGCGGGAAACACCATATATTTT
CDR3aa: CASSLNPAGNTIYF

len: 14
d_gene: TRBD1
j_gene: TRBJ1-1
v_gene: TRBV7-8
CDR3nt: TGTGCCAGCAGCTTAGAGGCAGGGGGTTCTGAAGCTTTCTTT
CDR3aa: CASSLEAGGSEAFF

len: 15
d_gene: -
j_gene: TRBJ2-2
v_gene: TRBV7-8
CDR3nt: TGTGCCAGCAGCCCAATTGACAGGCGCACCGGGGAGCTGTTTTTT
CDR3aa: CASSPIDRRTGELFF

len: 15
d_gene: TRBD2
j_gene: TRBJ2-1
v_gene: TRBV11-3
CDR3nt: TGTGCCAGCAGCTACGCGGGAGGGCCGGGGAATGAGCAGTTCTTC
CDR3aa: CASSYAGGPGNEQFF

len: 15
d_gene: -
j_gene: TRBJ1-4
v_gene: TRBV5-1
CDR3nt: TGCGCCAGCAGCTTGAGCCCTGCTCGGGTTGAAAAACTGTTTTTT
CDR3aa: CASSLSPARVEKLFF

len: 14
d_gene: -
j_gene: TRBJ2-2
v_gene: TRBV7-6
CDR3nt: TGTGCCAGCAGCTCACGGGGGAACACCGGGGAGCTGTTTTTT
CDR3aa: CASSSRGNTGELFF

len: 16
d_gene: TRBD2
j_gene: TRBJ2-7
v_gene: TRBV4-2
CDR3nt: TGTGCCAGCAGCCAAGAGCGGACTAGCGAATCCTACGAGCAGTACTTC
CDR3aa: CASSQERTSESYEQYF

len: 13
d_gene: TRBD1
j_gene: TRBJ2-5
v_gene: TRBV7-2
CDR3nt: TGTGCCAGCAGCTATCAACAGGGGTCCCTTCGGTACTTC
CDR3aa: CASSYQQGSLRYF

len: 15
d_gene: TRBD1
j_gene: TRBJ2-5
v_gene: TRBV29-1
CDR3nt: TGCAGCGTTGAGAGCCGGACAGGGGGTGGAGAGACCCAGTACTTC
CDR3aa: CSVESRTGGGETQYF

len: 15
d_gene: -
j_gene: TRBJ2-1
v_gene: TRBV10-3
CDR3nt: TGTGCCATCAGTCGGGGGGGACAGGGCACCAATGAGCAGTTCTTC
CDR3aa: CAISRGGQGTNEQFF

len: 14
d_gene: -
j_gene: TRBJ2-7
v_gene: TRBV6-1
CDR3nt: TGTGCCAGCAGTGAAGTATGGGGGGCCTACGAGCAGTACTTC
CDR3aa: CASSEVWGAYEQYF

len: 14
d_gene: -
j_gene: TRBJ1-1
v_gene: TRBV6-5
CDR3nt: TGTGCCAGCAGTTCCGGAGTACCGAACACTGAAGCTTTCTTT
CDR3aa: CASSSGVPNTEAFF

len: 15
d_gene: TRBD2
j_gene: TRBJ2-7
v_gene: TRBV19
CDR3nt: TGTGCCAGTAGTATGGCCCTAGCGGAGGGCTACGAGCAGTACTTC
CDR3aa: CASSMALAEGYEQYF

len: 15
d_gene: TRBD2
j_gene: TRBJ2-1
v_gene: TRBV6-5
CDR3nt: TGTGCCAGCAGTCCGTTTATGGGGGAGGGCAATGAGCAGTTCTTC
CDR3aa: CASSPFMGEGNEQFF

len: 14
d_gene: -
j_gene: TRBJ2-1
v_gene: TRBV4-2
CDR3nt: TGTGCCAGCAGCCAAGGTAACTCCTACAATGAGCAGTTCTTC
CDR3aa: CASSQGNSYNEQFF

len: 12
d_gene: -
j_gene: TRBJ1-2
v_gene: TRBV11-2
CDR3nt: TGTGCCAGCAGCCAACAGTTCCTGGGCTACACCTTC
CDR3aa: CASSQQFLGYTF

len: 16
d_gene: -
j_gene: TRBJ1-3
v_gene: TRBV4-3
CDR3nt: TGCGCCAGCAGCCAAGTTGGACAGTACTCTGGAAACACCATATACTTT
CDR3aa: CASSQVGQYSGNTIYF

len: 15
d_gene: TRBD1
j_gene: TRBJ1-4
v_gene: TRBV6-5
CDR3nt: TGTGCCAGCAGTACGAGACAGGGCGGGGATGAAAAACTGTTTTTT
CDR3aa: CASSTRQGGDEKLFF

len: 14
d_gene: TRBD2
j_gene: TRBJ2-7
v_gene: TRBV29-1
CDR3nt: TGCAGCGCCCAGGGAGGGCTGGGCTCCTACGAGCAGTACTTC
CDR3aa: CSAQGGLGSYEQYF

len: 13
d_gene: -
j_gene: TRBJ1-5
v_gene: TRBV6-6
CDR3nt: TGTGCCAGCAGTGAGGCAGGCAATCAGCCCCAGCATTTT
CDR3aa: CASSEAGNQPQHF

len: 16
d_gene: -
j_gene: TRBJ1-3
v_gene: TRBV9
CDR3nt: TGTGCCAGCAGCGTAGCTCTCGGGTACTCTGGAAACACCATATATTTT
CDR3aa: CASSVALGYSGNTIYF

len: 16
d_gene: -
j_gene: TRBJ1-1
v_gene: TRBV27
CDR3nt: TGTGCCAGCAGTTTCCAGGGGCGGAGGATGAACACTGAAGCTTTCTTT
CDR3aa: CASSFQGRRMNTEAFF

len: 14
d_gene: -
j_gene: TRBJ2-5
v_gene: TRBV6-5
CDR3nt: TGTGCCACCAGTCGACTGGTTCTTCAAGAGACCCAGTACTTC
CDR3aa: CATSRLVLQETQYF

len: 16
d_gene: TRBD1
j_gene: TRBJ2-1
v_gene: TRBV7-9
CDR3nt: TGTGCCAGCAGCTTAATCAGGGGGTATCCCTACAATGAGCAGTTCTTC
CDR3aa: CASSLIRGYPYNEQFF

len: 15
d_gene: TRBD2
j_gene: TRBJ2-1
v_gene: TRBV18
CDR3nt: TGTGCCAGCTCGCCGCTAGCGGGAGACGACAATGAGCAGTTCTTC
CDR3aa: CASSPLAGDDNEQFF

len: 15
d_gene: -
j_gene: TRBJ2-7
v_gene: TRBV5-4
CDR3nt: TGTGCCAGCAGCTTGGGGGGCCCGAGCTCCTACGAGCAGTACTTC
CDR3aa: CASSLGGPSSYEQYF

len: 14
d_gene: -
j_gene: TRBJ2-5
v_gene: TRBV6-1
CDR3nt: TGTGCCAGCAGTGAAGGGTCGGGAGTAGAGACCCAGTACTTC
CDR3aa: CASSEGSGVETQYF

len: 15
d_gene: TRBD1
j_gene: TRBJ2-2
v_gene: TRBV6-5
CDR3nt: TGTGCCAGCAGTTTTGGACAGGGGGTAGCTGGGGAGCTGTTTTTT
CDR3aa: CASSFGQGVAGELFF

len: 12
d_gene: TRBD1
j_gene: TRBJ1-1
v_gene: TRBV28
CDR3nt: TGTGCCAGCAGCACAGGGGGCACTGAAGCTTTCTTT
CDR3aa: CASSTGGTEAFF

len: 19
d_gene: TRBD2
j_gene: TRBJ2-1
v_gene: TRBV4-2
CDR3nt: TGTGCCAGCAGCCAAGCGGGACTAGCGGGAGCACGCTCCTACAATGAGCAGTTCTTC
CDR3aa: CASSQAGLAGARSYNEQFF

len: 15
d_gene: TRBD2
j_gene: TRBJ2-7
v_gene: TRBV6-5
CDR3nt: TGTGCCAGCAGTTACCGGCCGAGCGGGGCATACGAGCAGTACTTC
CDR3aa: CASSYRPSGAYEQYF

len: 17
d_gene: TRBD2
j_gene: TRBJ2-3
v_gene: TRBV9
CDR3nt: TGTGCCAGCAGCGTATACCGGACTAGCGGGAGTTTCTATACGCAGTATTTT
CDR3aa: CASSVYRTSGSFYTQYF

len: 15
d_gene: -
j_gene: TRBJ2-5
v_gene: TRBV15
CDR3nt: TGTGCCACCAGCAGACCGGCAGGGATTTTTGAGACCCAGTACTTC
CDR3aa: CATSRPAGIFETQYF

len: 14
d_gene: TRBD1
j_gene: TRBJ2-2
v_gene: TRBV4-1
CDR3nt: TGCGCCAGCAGCCAAGCTCAGGGGGCCGGGGAGCTGTTTTTT
CDR3aa: CASSQAQGAGELFF

len: 14
d_gene: -
j_gene: TRBJ2-3
v_gene: TRBV6-4
CDR3nt: TGTGCCAGCAGTGACGTAGCAAGCACAGATACGCAGTATTTT
CDR3aa: CASSDVASTDTQYF

len: 13
d_gene: -
j_gene: TRBJ1-5
v_gene: TRBV30
CDR3nt: TGTGCCTGGAGTTTCAACATCAATCAGCCCCAGCATTTT
CDR3aa: CAWSFNINQPQHF

len: 16
d_gene: TRBD2
j_gene: TRBJ2-1
v_gene: TRBV6-4
CDR3nt: TGTGCCAGCAAACTAGCGGGGGGGTTTAGGATGAATGAGCAGTTCTTC
CDR3aa: CASKLAGGFRMNEQFF

len: 17
d_gene: -
j_gene: TRBJ2-3
v_gene: TRBV27
CDR3nt: TGTGCCAGCAGTTTATTAAGCCAGAGGGCCCCCACAGATACGCAGTATTTT
CDR3aa: CASSLLSQRAPTDTQYF

len: 14
d_gene: TRBD2
j_gene: TRBJ2-7
v_gene: TRBV29-1
CDR3nt: TGCAGCGTTGAAGACGGGAGGAGCTCCTACGAGCAGTACTTC
CDR3aa: CSVEDGRSSYEQYF

len: 12
d_gene: -
j_gene: TRBJ2-7
v_gene: TRBV28
CDR3nt: TGTGCCAGCAGTTCCAGTTACTACGAGCAGTACTTC
CDR3aa: CASSSSYYEQYF

len: 13
d_gene: -
j_gene: TRBJ1-2
v_gene: TRBV29-1
CDR3nt: TGCAGCGTCACTCCACAGGGTTCTGTCGGCTACACCTTC
CDR3aa: CSVTPQGSVGYTF

len: 15
d_gene: TRBD2
j_gene: TRBJ2-5
v_gene: TRBV5-1
CDR3nt: TGCGCCAGCAGCTTGGAGGCTAGCGGGACGGAGACCCAGTACTTC
CDR3aa: CASSLEASGTETQYF

len: 16
d_gene: -
j_gene: TRBJ2-5
v_gene: TRBV5-1
CDR3nt: TGCGCCAGCAGCTTGAGGTTCAGGCAGGGCCAAGAGACCCAGTACTTC
CDR3aa: CASSLRFRQGQETQYF

len: 17
d_gene: TRBD2
j_gene: TRBJ2-1
v_gene: TRBV4-1
CDR3nt: TGCGCCAGCAGCCAAGACTTTAGCGGGAGGGCCTACCATGAGCAGTTCTTC
CDR3aa: CASSQDFSGRAYHEQFF

len: 14
d_gene: -
j_gene: TRBJ2-2
v_gene: TRBV6-1
CDR3nt: TGTGCCAGCGTGATCGGGTCGGTCACCGGGGAGCTGTTTTTT
CDR3aa: CASVIGSVTGELFF

len: 17
d_gene: TRBD1
j_gene: TRBJ1-2
v_gene: TRBV5-1
CDR3nt: TGCGCCAGCAGCTTCGGGACAGGGGACCGCACCACTCAGTTCTGCACCTTC
CDR3aa: CASSFGTGDRTTQFCTF

len: 15
d_gene: TRBD2
j_gene: TRBJ2-5
v_gene: TRBV5-1
CDR3nt: TGCGCCAGCAGCTTACTGACTAGCGGGAGAGAGACCCAGTACTTC
CDR3aa: CASSLLTSGRETQYF